Sequencing of this T cell receptor (beta chain) was carried out in a study of blood T cell repertoires in COVID-19. In the study overall: PBMCs, B-cell-depleted T cells, or T cells were the source of the cDNA or gDNA that made up the material.

Measured with immunoSEQ multiplex PCR; TCRdb has only the in-frame clones, and not every one. The sample has about 17,000 clones, just under 95% seen once. V shed 0 bases, J shed 6 bases, and the junction held 8 bases outside the gene matches. There are 18 residues in the CDR3. Per germline, CDR1 SGHTA and CDR2 FQGNSA. The source material was peripheral blood. This receptor was taken from a human donor in a cohort sampled during active COVID-19. V is TRBV7-2 and J is TRBJ2-2; 12 nucleotides align to TRBD2. CDR3 DNA: TGTGCCAGCAGCTTAGCGCTTCGGCTAGCGGGAGGGCCCGGGGAGCTGTTTTTT. Its protein product is CASSLALRLAGGPGELFF.